The 7 T cell receptor beta chains listed next were all sequenced from one sample in a study of blood T cell repertoires in COVID-19. The table came from immunoSEQ multiplex PCR; TCRdb's copy has only in-frame clones and leaves some out. The table shows some 100,000 clones, with approximately 82% occurring only once. What was sequenced was peripheral blood. The origin of the receptors is a middle-aged man with active or convalescent COVID-19.

This chain links TRBV2 with TRBJ2-3, with 8 bases aligning to TRBD2. The CDR3 sequence is 16 residues long. J was trimmed by 1 base and V by 6 bases; bases with no gene match: 9. Germline V gives CDR1 SNHLY, CDR2 FYNNEI. CDR3 region: CASSGSGSGGTDTQYF. The CDR3 bases are TGTGCCAGCAGCGGCTCGGGTAGCGGGGGCACAGATACGCAGTATTTT.

V is TRBV4-1 and J is TRBJ2-6; D is possibly TRBD2 (6 bases). The V gene lost 1 base and the J gene lost 5 bases, with 21 bases spanning the gap. Germline CDR1 and CDR2: MGHRA and YSYEKL. The CDR3 totals 19 residues. CDR3 sequence: CASSQVPGLTRERANVLTF. CDR3 nucleotides: TGCGCCAGCAGCCAAGTCCCGGGACTCACTAGAGAGAGGGCCAACGTCCTGACTTTC.

The chain carries TRBV19 and TRBJ1-5; no clear D. Per germline, CDR1 LNHDA and CDR2 SQIVND (reference sequence). The CDR3 runs 14 residues. Trimming shortened V by 2 bases and J by 3 bases, and 8 bases separated the two germline ends. CDR3 amino acids: CASSISQINQPQHF. The CDR3 DNA follows: TGTGCCAGTAGTATATCCCAGATCAATCAGCCCCAGCATTTT.

There are a few counts of this clone. The chain carries TRBV6-5 and TRBJ2-1; 10 bases map to TRBD1. There are 13 residues in the CDR3. The junction had 5 bases not matched to a gene; V was cut back by 9 bases and J by 6 bases. The germline CDR1 and CDR2 sequences are MNHEY and SVGAGI. The CDR3 is CASGTGAVNEQFF. In DNA, the CDR3 is TGTGCCAGTGGGACAGGGGCAGTCAATGAGCAGTTCTTC.

The V call is TRBV25-1, the J call TRBJ2-7; a possible D gene is TRBD1 (5 bases). This CDR3 region has 15 residues. Germline CDR1 and CDR2: MGHDK and SYGVNS. Trimming cost V 0 bases and J 6 bases, with 15 bases left between them. CDR3 nucleotide sequence: TGTGCCAGCAGTGAATATCATAGGGGCCTAGGCGAGCAGTACTTC. This gives the protein CASSEYHRGLGEQYF.

V and J are TRBV7-9 and TRBJ2-5, with 11 bases matching TRBD2. Germline V lookup: CDR1 SEHNR, CDR2 FQNEAQ (reference sequence). J lost 2 bases, V lost 1 base, and 6 bases had no gene match. The CDR3 is made up of 17 amino acids. CDR3 loop: CASSLGLAGGIQETQYF. CDR3 sequence (DNA): TGTGCCAGCAGCTTAGGGCTAGCGGGGGGTATACAAGAGACCCAGTACTTC.

The genes are TRBV24-1 and TRBJ1-2; D is possibly TRBD1 (5 bases). Looked up from germline, CDR1 is KGHDR and CDR2 is SFDVKD. V dropped 9 bases and J dropped 1 base, with 8 bases sitting between them. CDR3 size: 12 residues. The CDR3 spells CATYDSNYGYTF. Written as DNA, the CDR3 is TGTGCCACCTATGACAGTAACTATGGCTACACCTTC.